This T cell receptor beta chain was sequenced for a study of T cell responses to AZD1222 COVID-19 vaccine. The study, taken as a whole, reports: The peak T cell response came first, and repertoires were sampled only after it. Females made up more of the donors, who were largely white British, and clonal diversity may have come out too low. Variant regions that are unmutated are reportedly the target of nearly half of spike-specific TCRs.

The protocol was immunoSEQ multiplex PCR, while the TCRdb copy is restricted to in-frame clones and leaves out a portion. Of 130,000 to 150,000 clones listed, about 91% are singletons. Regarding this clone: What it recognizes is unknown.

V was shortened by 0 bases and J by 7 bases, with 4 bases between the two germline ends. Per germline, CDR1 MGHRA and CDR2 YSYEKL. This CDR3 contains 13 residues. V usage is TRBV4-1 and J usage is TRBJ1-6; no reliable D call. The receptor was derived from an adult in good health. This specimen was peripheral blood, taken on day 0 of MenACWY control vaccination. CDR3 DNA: TGCGCCAGCAGCCAAGACATGAATTCACCCCTCCACTTT. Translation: CASSQDMNSPLHF.